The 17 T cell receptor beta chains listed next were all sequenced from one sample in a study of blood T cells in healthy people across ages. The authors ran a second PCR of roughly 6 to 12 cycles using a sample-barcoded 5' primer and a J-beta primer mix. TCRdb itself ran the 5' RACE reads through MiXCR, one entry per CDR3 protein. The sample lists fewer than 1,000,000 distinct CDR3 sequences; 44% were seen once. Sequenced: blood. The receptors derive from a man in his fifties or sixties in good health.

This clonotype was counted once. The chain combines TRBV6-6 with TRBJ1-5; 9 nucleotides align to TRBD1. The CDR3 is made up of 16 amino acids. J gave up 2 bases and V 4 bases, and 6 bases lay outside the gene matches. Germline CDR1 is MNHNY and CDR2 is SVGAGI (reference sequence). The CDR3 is CASSSTDRGGNQPQHF. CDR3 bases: TGTGCCAGCAGTTCCACGGACAGGGGAGGCAATCAGCCCCAGCATTTT.

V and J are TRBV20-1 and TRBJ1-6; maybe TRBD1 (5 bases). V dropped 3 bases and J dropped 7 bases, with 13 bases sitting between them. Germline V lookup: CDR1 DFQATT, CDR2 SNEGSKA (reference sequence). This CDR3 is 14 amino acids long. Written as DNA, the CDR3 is TGCAGTGCTAGGGTCGGGACGGGAAATTCACCCCTCCACTTT. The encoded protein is CSARVGTGNSPLHF.

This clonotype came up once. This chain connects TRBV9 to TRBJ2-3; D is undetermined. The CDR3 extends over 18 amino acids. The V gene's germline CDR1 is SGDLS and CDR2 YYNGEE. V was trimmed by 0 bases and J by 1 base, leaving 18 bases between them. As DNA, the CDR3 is TGTGCCAGCAGCGTAGAAGAGCGTACTAATCTTGGCACAGATACGCAGTATTTT. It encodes CASSVEERTNLGTDTQYF.

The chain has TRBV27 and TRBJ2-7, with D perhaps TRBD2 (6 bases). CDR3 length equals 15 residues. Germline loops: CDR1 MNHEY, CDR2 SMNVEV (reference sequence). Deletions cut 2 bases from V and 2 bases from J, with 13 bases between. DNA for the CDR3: TGTGCCAGCAGTTTAAAGGAGGGTCCTACCTACGAGCAGTACTTC. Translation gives CASSLKEGPTYEQYF.

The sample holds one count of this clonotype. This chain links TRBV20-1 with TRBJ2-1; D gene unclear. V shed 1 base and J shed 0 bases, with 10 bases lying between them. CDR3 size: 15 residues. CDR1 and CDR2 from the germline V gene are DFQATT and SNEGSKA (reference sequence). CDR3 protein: CSARGQESSYNEQFF. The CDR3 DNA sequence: TGCAGTGCTAGAGGGCAGGAGAGCTCCTACAATGAGCAGTTCTTC.

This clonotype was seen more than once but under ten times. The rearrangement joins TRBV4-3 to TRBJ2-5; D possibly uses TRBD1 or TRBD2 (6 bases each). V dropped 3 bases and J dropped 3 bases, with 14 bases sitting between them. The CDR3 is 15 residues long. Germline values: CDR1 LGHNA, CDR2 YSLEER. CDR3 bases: TGCGCCAGCAGCCATGAGGGGGGACGTAAAGAGACCCAGTACTTC. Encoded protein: CASSHEGGRKETQYF.

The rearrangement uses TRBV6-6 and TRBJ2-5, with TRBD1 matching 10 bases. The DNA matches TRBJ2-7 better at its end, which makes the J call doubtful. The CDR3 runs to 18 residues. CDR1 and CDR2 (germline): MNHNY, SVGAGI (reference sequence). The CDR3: CASSYSTSPGQGFYEQYF. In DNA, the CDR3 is TGTGCCAGCAGTTACTCGACTAGTCCGGGACAGGGGTTTTACGAGCAGTACTTC.

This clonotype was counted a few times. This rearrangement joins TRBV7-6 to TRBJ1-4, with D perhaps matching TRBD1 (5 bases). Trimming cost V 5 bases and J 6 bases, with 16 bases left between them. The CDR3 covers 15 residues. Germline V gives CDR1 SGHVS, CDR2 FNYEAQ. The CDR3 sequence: CASSPDTGEDEKLFF. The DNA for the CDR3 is TGTGCCAGCAGCCCCGACACAGGCGAGGATGAAAAACTGTTTTTT.

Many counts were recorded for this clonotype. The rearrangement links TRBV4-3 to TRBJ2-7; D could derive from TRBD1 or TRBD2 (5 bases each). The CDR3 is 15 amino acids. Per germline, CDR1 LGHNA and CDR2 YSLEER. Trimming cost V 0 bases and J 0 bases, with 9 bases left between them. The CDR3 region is CASSQDRGASYEQYF. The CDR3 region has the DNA TGCGCCAGCAGCCAAGATAGAGGGGCCTCCTACGAGCAGTACTTC.

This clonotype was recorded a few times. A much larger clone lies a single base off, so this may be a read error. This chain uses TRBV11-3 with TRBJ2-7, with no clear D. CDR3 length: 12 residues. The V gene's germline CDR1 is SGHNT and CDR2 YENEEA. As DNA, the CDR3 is TGTGCCAGCAGTCGAAGCTCCGACGAGCAGTACTTC. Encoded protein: CASSRSSDEQYF.

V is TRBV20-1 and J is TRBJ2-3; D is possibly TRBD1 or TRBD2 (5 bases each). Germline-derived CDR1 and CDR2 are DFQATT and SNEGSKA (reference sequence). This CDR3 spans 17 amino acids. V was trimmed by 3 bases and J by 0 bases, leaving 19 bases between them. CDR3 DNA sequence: TGCAGTGCTAGTGCCTGGGGCCTGACGGGGAGCACAGATACGCAGTATTTT. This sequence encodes CSASAWGLTGSTDTQYF.

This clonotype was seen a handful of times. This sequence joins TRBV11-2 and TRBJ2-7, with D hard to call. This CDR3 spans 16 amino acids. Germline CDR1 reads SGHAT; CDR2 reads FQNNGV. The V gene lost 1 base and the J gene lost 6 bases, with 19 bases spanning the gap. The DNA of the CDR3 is TGTGCCAGCAGCTTAGTACCCAGGCGGCAGATGGGCGAGCAGTACTTC. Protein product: CASSLVPRRQMGEQYF. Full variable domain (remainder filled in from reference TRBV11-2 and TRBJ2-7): EAGVAQSPRYKIIEKRQSVAFWCNPISGHATLYWYQQILGQGPKLLIQFQNNGVVDDSQLPKDRFSAERLKGVDSTLKIQPAKLEDSAVYLCASSLVPRRQMGEQYFGPGTRLTVT.

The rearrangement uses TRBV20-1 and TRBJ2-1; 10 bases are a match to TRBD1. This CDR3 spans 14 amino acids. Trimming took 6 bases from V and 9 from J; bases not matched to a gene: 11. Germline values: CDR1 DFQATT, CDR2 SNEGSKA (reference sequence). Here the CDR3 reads CSALTGGSVGEQFF. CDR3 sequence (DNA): TGCAGTGCCCTGACAGGGGGCTCGGTAGGTGAGCAGTTCTTC.

CDR3 loop: CATSDPGYGYTF. DNA of the CDR3: TGTGCCACCAGTGATCCAGGGTATGGCTACACCTTC. The V and J genes are TRBV24-1 and TRBJ1-2; TRBD1 might be the D (5 bases). Trimming cost V 3 bases and J 5 bases, with 6 bases left between them. Per the germline V gene, CDR1 is KGHDR and CDR2 is SFDVKD. This CDR3 spans 12 amino acids.

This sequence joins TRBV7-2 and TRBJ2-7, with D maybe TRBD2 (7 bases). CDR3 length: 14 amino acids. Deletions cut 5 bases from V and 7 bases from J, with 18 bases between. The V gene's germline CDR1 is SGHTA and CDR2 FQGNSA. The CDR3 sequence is CASSIGGGPNEQYF. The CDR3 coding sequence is TGTGCCAGCAGCATAGGGGGGGGGCCCAATGAGCAGTACTTC.

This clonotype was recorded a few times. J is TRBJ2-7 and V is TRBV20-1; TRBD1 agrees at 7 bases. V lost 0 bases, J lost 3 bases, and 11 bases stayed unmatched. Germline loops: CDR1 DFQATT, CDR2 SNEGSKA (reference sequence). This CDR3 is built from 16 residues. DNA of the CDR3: TGCAGTGCTAGAGATCGCGGACAGGTAGACTTCTACGAGCAGTACTTC. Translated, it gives CSARDRGQVDFYEQYF.

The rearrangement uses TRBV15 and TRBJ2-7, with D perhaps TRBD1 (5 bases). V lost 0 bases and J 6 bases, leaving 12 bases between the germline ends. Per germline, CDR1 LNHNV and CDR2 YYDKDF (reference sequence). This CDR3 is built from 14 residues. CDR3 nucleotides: TGTGCCACCAGCAGAGATCATAGGGGTGGCGAGCAGTACTTC. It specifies CATSRDHRGGEQYF.